A single T cell receptor beta chain is shown here with its context. The antigen is unknown. Template switching by 5'RACE produced TCR cDNA, adding a universal primer site and UMIs. TCRdb called the 5' RACE reads again in MiXCR, with one record for every CDR3 protein. The sample records 300,000 to 350,000 distinct CDR3 sequences, 3.5% to 4.5% being singletons. The record originates from a study of T cells after yellow fever vaccination. General observations from the study: Among all clonotypes, a small share was observed in both CD4 and CD8 compartments. A secondary response was less intense yet reached its peak sooner, at day 5 versus 15.

The TCR was taken from a man aged 18 to 30 who received the YFV17D yellow fever vaccine. The sequencing here drew on PBMCs, taken 15 days after the yellow fever booster vaccination.

CDR3 amino acids: CASSQVKGDKETQYF. CDR3 bases: TGCGCCAGCAGCCAAGTCAAGGGGGATAAGGAGACCCAGTACTTC. The gene calls are TRBV4-1 and TRBJ2-5; a possible D gene is TRBD1 (6 bases). V was clipped by 1 base and J by 5 bases, with 14 bases between them. The CDR3 has 15 amino acids. The V gene's germline CDR1 is MGHRA and CDR2 YSYEKL.